This T cell receptor (beta chain) originates from a study of graft-versus-host responses after intestinal transplantation. Assay used: immunoSEQ multiplex PCR; TCRdb lists only in-frame clones, some missing. There are about 100,000 clones in the sample; more than 75% occur only once, and over 0.75% lies in the top ten. A note on this clone: Its target is not known.

Per the germline V gene, CDR1 is LNHDA and CDR2 is SQIVND (reference sequence). The CDR3 runs 13 residues. V shed 0 bases, J shed 10 bases, and the junction held 3 bases outside the gene matches. The rearrangement joins TRBV19 to TRBJ2-1; TRBD2 matches 7 bases. This TCR derives from a human donor who was the organ donor for an intestinal transplant. Here the sequenced sample was unstimulated CD4+ T cells sorted from spleen or lymph node cells, taken before transplant. The CDR3 protein is CASSIDGGLEQFF. In DNA form, the CDR3 reads TGTGCCAGTAGTATAGACGGGGGACTAGAGCAGTTCTTC.